This TCR beta chain is from a study of blood T cell repertoires in COVID-19 (dated by TCRdb to the early 2020s). Context from the whole study: The collaborator samples originated in the United States, Italy and Spain and spanned the acute and convalescent phases of COVID-19. The prospective study material was composed of cDNA or gDNA derived from T cells, B-cell-depleted T cells, or PBMCs. The dataset comprised deeply sampled blood TCRbeta repertoires from subjects exposed to, actively infected with, or recovered from COVID-19. The repertoires were made available in a free public database intended to serve as a resource for research on the immune response to SARS-CoV-2. Samples were obtained from the ongoing ImmuneRACE study (first 160 participants) and from 1,200 or so subjects provided by 6 global collaborators. The sample metadata nearly always contained a de-identified subject ID, COVID-19 status, age in years and sex. Where available, HLA class I and class II types were taken from metadata supplied by the sample provider and were not determined by assay-based typing. Beyond this particular receptor, the publication reports: The amount of clinical and demographic metadata varied by source and participant and was provided uncurated.

TCRbeta CDR3 regions were amplified from genomic DNA using the immunoSEQ Assay, a bias-controlled multiplex PCR. Under the source paper's analysis protocol: Within the assay, amplification of reference gene primers was used to estimate how many nucleated cells each sample contained. To quantify the absolute abundance of each unique TCRbeta CDR3 rearrangement, sequence reads were collapsed and filtered. For each sample, productive Simpson clonality was calculated by taking the square root of Simpson's diversity index across productive rearrangements. Drawn from immuneACCESS, this table holds only the in-frame rearrangements with V and J called that TCRdb kept. Clones are partly lost; checked studies trace under half to an unresolved V gene and leave the rest unexplained. Clone size and the V and J calls come from that table; the DNA yielded D and trimming. Recorded for this sample are roughly 70,000 clones; roughly three quarters of them occurred a single time. The ten largest clones represent about 2.1% of the sample.

One collaborating source in Seattle enrolled patients while the patients were actively infected and followed the patients over time throughout the course of disease. The collaborating institutions used their own protocols to collect whole blood in K2EDTA tubes. For TCRbeta analysis, collaborators shipped samples in one of three forms: frozen whole blood, isolated PBMCs, or DNA extracted from either of those sample types. The count of this clone is one. The specificity of this receptor is unknown. Base qualities are missing; no much larger clone stands one base away. The source material was peripheral blood. The source is a man aged 65 to 85 with COVID-19, enrolled during active disease.

The CDR3 protein sequence reads: CACARTNYGYTF. The nucleotide sequence reads as follows: TGTGCCTGCGCCAGGACTAACTATGGCTACACCTTC. Recombination connected TRBV19 to TRBJ1-2; no confident D gene assignment can be made. From its cysteine to its phenylalanine, the CDR3 spans 12 amino acids. The read is trimmed to its CDR3 DNA, 36 bases read in frame from base 1. Deletion took 11 bases off V and 0 bases off J, with a span of 10 bases between the germline ends. CDR1 and CDR2 are read off the germline V gene (reference sequence) as LNHDA and SQIVND.